What follows describes a single TCR beta chain. V was pared by 1 base and J by 0 bases, with 19 bases between. Looked up from germline, CDR1 is SGHAT and CDR2 is FQNNGV. CDR3 length: 19 residues. TCRdb's copy holds only in-frame clones and misses some; the assay was immunoSEQ multiplex PCR. The sample shows about 170,000 clones, around 80% of them seen only once. This entry belongs to a study of blood T cell repertoires in COVID-19. Study context: Two negative PCRs, clearance, or symptom resolution were required of recovered Cohort 3 donors. There were acute and convalescent COVID-19 samples, and they came from the United States, Italy and Spain. PBMCs, B-cell-depleted T cells, or T cells provided the cDNA or gDNA that made up the material.

The chain uses TRBV11-2 and TRBJ1-3, with a weak D call TRBD1 (6 bases). Sequenced: PBMCs or T cells enriched from blood (not recorded which). The TCR originated in a woman in her sixties or seventies in a cohort exposed to, infected with or recovered from COVID-19 (not recorded which). CDR3 in amino acids: CASSLVGGQIISSGNTIYF. The CDR3 DNA reads as TGTGCCAGCAGCTTAGTAGGCGGACAGATCATTAGCTCTGGAAACACCATATATTTT.